The following is a T cell receptor beta chain sequence with its context. The CDR3 length is 15 residues. Germline CDR1 is SGHTA and CDR2 is FQGNSA. Trimming took 2 bases from V and 10 from J; bases not matched to a gene: 13. TCRdb recomputed calls from the 5' RACE reads with MiXCR, one row per CDR3 protein. The sample holds roughly 340,000 distinct CDR3 sequences, more than 15% seen once. The sample originates from a study of T-cell memory formation after mild COVID-19. What was sequenced was PBMCs or a T cell subset sorted from them (not recorded which). This TCR came from a man between 18 and 29 years old who had mild COVID-19 (a few samples of this study predate the infection). Cell type and time point are not known. The chain carries TRBV7-2 and TRBJ1-2; the match to TRBD1 covers 7 bases. CDR3 nucleotide sequence: TGTGCCAGCAGCTTATGGGGAGGAAGACAGGGCAACTACACCTTC. Translation: CASSLWGGRQGNYTF.